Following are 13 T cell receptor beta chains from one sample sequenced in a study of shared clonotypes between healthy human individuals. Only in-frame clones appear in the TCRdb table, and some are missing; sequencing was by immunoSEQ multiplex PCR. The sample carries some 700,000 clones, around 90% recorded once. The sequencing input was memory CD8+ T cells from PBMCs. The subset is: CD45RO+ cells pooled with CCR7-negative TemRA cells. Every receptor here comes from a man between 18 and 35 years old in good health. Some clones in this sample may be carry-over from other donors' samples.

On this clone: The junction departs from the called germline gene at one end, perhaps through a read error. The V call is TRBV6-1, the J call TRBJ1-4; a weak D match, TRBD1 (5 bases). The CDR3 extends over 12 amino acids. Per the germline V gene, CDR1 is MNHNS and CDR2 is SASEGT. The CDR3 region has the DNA TGTGCCAGCAAGGACATCTCAGAAAAGCTGTTTTTT. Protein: CASKDISEKLFF.

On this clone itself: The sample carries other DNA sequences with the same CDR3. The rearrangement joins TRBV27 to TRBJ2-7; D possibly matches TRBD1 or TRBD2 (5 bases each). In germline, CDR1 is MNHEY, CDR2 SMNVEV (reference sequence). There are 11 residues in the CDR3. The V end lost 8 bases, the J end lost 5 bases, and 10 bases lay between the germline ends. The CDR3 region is CASSLGDEQYF. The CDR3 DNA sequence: TGTGCCAGCTCCCTGGGGGACGAGCAGTACTTC.

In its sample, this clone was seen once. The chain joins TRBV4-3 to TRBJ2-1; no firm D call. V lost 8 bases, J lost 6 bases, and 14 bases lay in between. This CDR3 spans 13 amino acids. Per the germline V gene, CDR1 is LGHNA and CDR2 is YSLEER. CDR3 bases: TGCGCCAGCGGCGGCCTTGGGGTCAATGAGCAGTTCTTC. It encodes CASGGLGVNEQFF.

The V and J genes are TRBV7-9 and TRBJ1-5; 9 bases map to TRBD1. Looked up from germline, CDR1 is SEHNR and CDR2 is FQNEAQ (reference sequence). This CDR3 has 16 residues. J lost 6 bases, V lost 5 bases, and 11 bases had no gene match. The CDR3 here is CASSHYRGQVGQPQHF. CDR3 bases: TGTGCCAGCAGCCACTACAGGGGGCAGGTGGGTCAGCCCCAGCATTTT.

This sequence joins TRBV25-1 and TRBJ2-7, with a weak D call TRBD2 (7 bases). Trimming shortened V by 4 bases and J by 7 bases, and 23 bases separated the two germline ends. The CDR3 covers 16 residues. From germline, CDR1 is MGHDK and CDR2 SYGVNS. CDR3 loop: CASSVSRGAQSGEQYF. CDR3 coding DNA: TGTGCCAGCAGTGTCAGTCGGGGGGCCCAGAGTGGGGAGCAGTACTTC.

The CDR3 is CASNSPWEWGPSNTEAFF. CDR3 in DNA: TGTGCCAGCAACTCACCTTGGGAGTGGGGGCCGTCGAACACTGAAGCTTTCTTT. The chain carries TRBV7-9 and TRBJ1-1; D is possibly TRBD1 (6 bases). The CDR3 runs 18 residues. V was clipped by 7 bases and J by 1 base, with 25 bases between them. CDR1 and CDR2 from the germline V gene are SEHNR and FQNEAQ (reference sequence).

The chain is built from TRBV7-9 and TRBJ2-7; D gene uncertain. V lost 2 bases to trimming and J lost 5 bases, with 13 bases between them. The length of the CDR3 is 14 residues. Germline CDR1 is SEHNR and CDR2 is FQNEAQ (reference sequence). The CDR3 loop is CASSLSTFWDEQYF. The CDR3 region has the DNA TGTGCCAGCAGCTTATCTACTTTTTGGGACGAGCAGTACTTC.

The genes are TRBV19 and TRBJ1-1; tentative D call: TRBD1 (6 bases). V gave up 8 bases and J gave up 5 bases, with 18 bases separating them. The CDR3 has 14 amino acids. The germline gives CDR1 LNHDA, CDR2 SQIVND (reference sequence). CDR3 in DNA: TGTGCCAGTGCCCAACGGGGGGCGAGGACTGAAGCTTTCTTT. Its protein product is CASAQRGARTEAFF.

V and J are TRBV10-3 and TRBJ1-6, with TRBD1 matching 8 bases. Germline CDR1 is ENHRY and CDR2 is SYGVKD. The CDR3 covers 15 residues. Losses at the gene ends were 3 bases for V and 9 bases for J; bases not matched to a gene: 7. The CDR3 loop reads CAISDLGQVPSPLHF. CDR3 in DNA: TGTGCCATCAGTGATCTGGGACAGGTCCCTTCACCCCTCCACTTT.

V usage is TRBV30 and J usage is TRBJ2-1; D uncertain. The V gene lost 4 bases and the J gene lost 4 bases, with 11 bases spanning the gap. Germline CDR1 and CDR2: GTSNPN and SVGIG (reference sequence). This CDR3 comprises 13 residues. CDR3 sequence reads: CAWTDGSYNEQFF. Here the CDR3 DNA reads TGTGCCTGGACGGACGGCTCTTACAATGAGCAGTTCTTC.

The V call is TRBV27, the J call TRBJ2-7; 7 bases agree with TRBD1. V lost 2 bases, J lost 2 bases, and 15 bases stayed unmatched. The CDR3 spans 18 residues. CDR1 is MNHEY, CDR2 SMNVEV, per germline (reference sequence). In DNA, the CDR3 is TGTGCCAGCAGTTTAACCGGGCAGGGGGAGATTGGGACCTACGAGCAGTACTTC. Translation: CASSLTGQGEIGTYEQYF.

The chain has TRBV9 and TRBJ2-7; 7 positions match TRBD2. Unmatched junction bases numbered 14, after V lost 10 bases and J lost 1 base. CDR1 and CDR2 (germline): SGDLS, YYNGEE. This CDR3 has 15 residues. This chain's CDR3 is CAAFRHPGGSYEQYF. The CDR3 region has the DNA TGTGCCGCCTTTCGTCACCCGGGGGGTTCCTACGAGCAGTACTTC.

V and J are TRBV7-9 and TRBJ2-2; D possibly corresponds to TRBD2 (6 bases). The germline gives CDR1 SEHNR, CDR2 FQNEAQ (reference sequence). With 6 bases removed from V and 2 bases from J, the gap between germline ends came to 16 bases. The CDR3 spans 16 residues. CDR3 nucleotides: TGTGCCAGCAGTACCTACGGGACTCCCAACACCGGGGAGCTGTTTTTT. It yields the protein CASSTYGTPNTGELFF.